The 22 T cell receptor beta chains below all came from one sample that was sequenced in a study of T cells in narcolepsy. Method: immunoSEQ multiplex PCR; TCRdb's copy keeps in-frame clones and lacks some. The table lists about 40,000 clones, around 89% of them singletons. The sequencing sample was made of CD45RA- memory CD4+ T cells from PBMCs. All receptors come from a human donor with narcolepsy.

The gene calls are TRBV7-9 and TRBJ2-3; D unresolved. The germline V gene encodes CDR1 SEHNR and CDR2 FQNEAQ (reference sequence). The CDR3 is 13 amino acids. The DNA for the CDR3 is TGTACCAAAGATGGGGTTAGCACAGATACGCAGTATTTT. It codes for CTKDGVSTDTQYF.

Here the CDR3 DNA reads TGTGCCAGCAGCTTAAATTGGGGGGGCAATGAGCAGTTCTTC. Protein product: CASSLNWGGNEQFF. The chain links TRBV11-2 to TRBJ2-1, with 7 positions matching TRBD2. V was pared by 2 bases and J by 6 bases, with 4 bases of the junction left unmatched. The germline gives CDR1 SGHAT, CDR2 FQNNGV. The CDR3 totals 14 residues.

V usage is TRBV29-1 and J usage is TRBJ1-2; D is possibly TRBD1 (6 bases). The CDR3 extends over 14 amino acids. V was trimmed by 3 bases and J by 6 bases, leaving 17 bases between them. Germline V gene lookup returns CDR1 SQVTM and CDR2 ANQGSEA. CDR3 sequence (DNA): TGCAGCGTTGAGAGACAGGCAGGCAGGGATGGCTACACCTTC. Translating gives CSVERQAGRDGYTF.

This chain joins TRBV7-2 and TRBJ2-3; the match to TRBD1 covers 8 bases. The germline V gene encodes CDR1 SGHTA and CDR2 FQGNSA. V lost 5 bases to trimming and J lost 3 bases; unmatched junction nucleotides: 4. CDR3 length: 14 amino acids. CDR3 protein: CASSADRATDTQYF. CDR3 coding DNA: TGTGCCAGCAGCGCGGACAGGGCTACAGATACGCAGTATTTT.

The chain links TRBV11-3 to TRBJ2-7, with D perhaps TRBD1 (6 bases). V lost 4 bases and J 7 bases, leaving 23 bases between the germline ends. CDR1 and CDR2 (germline): SGHNT, YENEEA. CDR3 size: 16 residues. Written as DNA, the CDR3 is TGTGCCAGCAGCTCGTCCAGGGGAGTACGAATAGAAGAGCAGTACTTC. Its protein is CASSSSRGVRIEEQYF.

This rearrangement joins TRBV2 to TRBJ2-5; D is perhaps TRBD1 (6 bases). Deletions cut 7 bases from V and 0 bases from J, with 18 bases between. Germline lookup yields CDR1 SNHLY and CDR2 FYNNEI. The CDR3 is 16 amino acids. CDR3 amino acids: CASMGSADSYQETQYF. The CDR3 nucleotides read TGTGCCAGCATGGGTTCCGCGGACAGCTACCAAGAGACCCAGTACTTC.

The V gene is TRBV10-3, the J gene TRBJ1-1; the D is unclear. This CDR3 has 14 residues. Germline V gene lookup returns CDR1 ENHRY and CDR2 SYGVKD. The V end lost 6 bases, the J end lost 3 bases, and 14 bases lay between the germline ends. The CDR3 region is CAISNILGHTEAFF. In nucleotides, the CDR3 is TGTGCCATCAGCAACATCCTGGGTCACACTGAAGCTTTCTTT.

The chain employs TRBV11-2 and TRBJ2-5; TRBD2 agrees at 7 bases. Germline values: CDR1 SGHAT, CDR2 FQNNGV. V was pared by 1 base and J by 1 base, with 3 bases of the junction left unmatched. The CDR3 has 15 residues. The CDR3 sequence: CASSLVRGVQETQYF. The CDR3 DNA is TGTGCCAGCAGCTTAGTACGGGGGGTCCAAGAGACCCAGTACTTC.

This chain uses TRBV10-1 with TRBJ1-6, with D perhaps matching TRBD1 (6 bases). With 8 bases removed from V and 9 bases from J, the gap between germline ends came to 26 bases. CDR1 WNHNN and CDR2 SYGVQD come from the germline V gene (reference sequence). This CDR3 contains 17 residues. The CDR3 is CASLWDVGQQPGSPLHF. CDR3 nucleotide sequence: TGCGCCAGCCTATGGGATGTGGGACAACAACCGGGTTCACCCCTCCACTTT.

In DNA, the CDR3 is TGTGCCAGCAGCCGGGAGGGAGGTGGGAAAAACATTCAGTACTTC. Its translation: CASSREGGGKNIQYF. The rearrangement links TRBV5-4 to TRBJ2-4; 8 bases fit TRBD2. Germline trimming cut 4 bases from V and 4 bases from J; bases unmatched to any gene: 7. The CDR3 is 15 residues long. CDR1 and CDR2 from the germline V gene are SGHNT and YYREEE (reference sequence).

The chain has TRBV21-1 and TRBJ1-1. TRBV21-1 is marked as a pseudogene. This CDR3 is 13 amino acids long. CDR3 coding DNA: TGTGCCAGATCCGGGAGGATGGACACTGAAGCTTTCTTT. Protein sequence: CARSGRMDTEAFF.

V usage is TRBV21-1 and J usage is TRBJ2-5; TRBD2 is the table's D call, not checked against the DNA. TRBV21-1 is shown as a pseudogene. The CDR3 consists of 16 residues. The CDR3 sequence: CASSNEQGGGQETQYF. The CDR3 bases are TGTGCCAGCAGCAACGAACAGGGAGGGGGTCAAGAGACCCAGTACTTC.

This clone was detected only once. V is TRBV5-6 and J is TRBJ2-1; maybe TRBD1 (6 bases). V dropped 2 bases and J dropped 0 bases, with 12 bases sitting between them. CDR1 and CDR2 from the germline V gene are SGHDT and YYEEEE. This CDR3 is built from 16 residues. The CDR3 sequence is CASSFEGHSSYNEQFF. The CDR3 DNA sequence: TGTGCCAGCAGCTTCGAGGGACACAGCTCCTACAATGAGCAGTTCTTC. The complete variable domain, with remaining parts taken from reference TRBV5-6 and TRBJ2-1, reads DAGVTQSPTHLIKTRGQQVTLRCSPKSGHDTVSWYQQALGQGPQFIFQYYEEEERQRGNFPDRFSGHQFPNYSSELNVNALLLGDSALYLCASSFEGHSSYNEQFFGPGTRLTVL.

This rearrangement joins TRBV12-5 to TRBJ1-3, with D unclear. This CDR3 comprises 15 residues. Trimming pared 0 bases from V and 10 bases from J, leaving 16 bases between. Per the germline V gene, CDR1 is LGHNT and CDR2 is FRNRAP. In nucleotides, the CDR3 is TGTGCTAGTGGTTTGGTGTTGGCAGTCAAAGGAACCATATATTTT. Protein sequence: CASGLVLAVKGTIYF.

The chain has TRBV28 and TRBJ2-6, with 9 bases fitting TRBD1. V shed 4 bases, J shed 11 bases, and the junction held 12 bases outside the gene matches. The CDR3 consists of 16 residues. The V gene's germline CDR1 is MDHEN and CDR2 SYDVKM. The CDR3 here is CASSSLGWDREDVLTF. The DNA for the CDR3 is TGTGCCAGCAGTTCCCTAGGGTGGGACAGGGAGGACGTCCTGACTTTC.

This chain connects TRBV19 to TRBJ2-7; 7 nucleotides line up with TRBD2. V lost 6 bases and J lost 6; bases outside the gene matches: 11. This CDR3 is 14 amino acids long. In germline, CDR1 is LNHDA, CDR2 SQIVND (reference sequence). The CDR3 bases are TGTGCCAGTAGCCCAAGCGGGGCTACCCTCGAGCAGTACTTC. As protein: CASSPSGATLEQYF.

This rearrangement joins TRBV6-1 to TRBJ2-1; 7 bases align to TRBD1. The germline CDR1 and CDR2 sequences are MNHNS and SASEGT. With 6 bases clipped from V and 5 bases from J, the junction kept 7 bases outside the gene matches. The CDR3 contains 14 residues. This CDR3 reads CASSQPGQNNEQFF. CDR3 DNA sequence: TGTGCCAGCAGCCAGCCGGGACAGAACAATGAGCAGTTCTTC.

This chain links TRBV6-1 with TRBJ1-1; D is uncertain. V was clipped by 10 bases and J by 1 base, with 10 bases between them. Germline CDR1 is MNHNS and CDR2 is SASEGT. There are 12 residues in the CDR3. The CDR3 reads CAIKDPNTEAFF. DNA for the CDR3: TGTGCCATCAAGGACCCGAACACTGAAGCTTTCTTT.

This sequence joins TRBV5-6 and TRBJ2-7; 8 bases are shared with TRBD1. With V trimmed by 1 base and J by 3 bases, 6 bases remained unmatched. This CDR3 is 15 amino acids long. In germline, CDR1 is SGHDT, CDR2 YYEEEE. CDR3 sequence (DNA): TGTGCCAGCAGCTTGTTCGCGGGACAGGACTACGAGCAGTACTTC. Encoded protein: CASSLFAGQDYEQYF.

This clone was observed a handful of times. The CDR3 sequence: CASSSGDEQYF. As DNA, the CDR3 is TGTGCCAGCAGTTCGGGAGACGAGCAGTACTTC. The chain links TRBV28 to TRBJ2-7, with a weak D call TRBD2 (6 bases). This CDR3 comprises 11 residues. The V and J ends lost 4 bases and 5 bases respectively, with 6 bases between them. Germline CDR1 and CDR2: MDHEN and SYDVKM.

The chain combines TRBV30 with TRBJ2-7, with a possible D match to TRBD2 (7 bases). This CDR3 region has 12 residues. In germline, CDR1 is GTSNPN, CDR2 SVGIG (reference sequence). V shed 8 bases and J shed 4 bases, with 15 bases lying between them. The chain's CDR3 is CAGGGGSYEQYF. CDR3 coding DNA: TGTGCCGGGGGGGGCGGGAGTTACGAGCAGTACTTC.

The chain combines TRBV19 with TRBJ2-1; 8 bases fit TRBD2. After removal of 5 bases from V and 7 bases from J, the junction contained 7 bases not matched to a gene. Germline CDR1 is LNHDA and CDR2 is SQIVND (reference sequence). The CDR3 is made up of 14 amino acids. The CDR3 here is CASSAVAGGNEQFF. The DNA for the CDR3 is TGTGCCAGTAGTGCGGTTGCGGGGGGAAATGAGCAGTTCTTC.